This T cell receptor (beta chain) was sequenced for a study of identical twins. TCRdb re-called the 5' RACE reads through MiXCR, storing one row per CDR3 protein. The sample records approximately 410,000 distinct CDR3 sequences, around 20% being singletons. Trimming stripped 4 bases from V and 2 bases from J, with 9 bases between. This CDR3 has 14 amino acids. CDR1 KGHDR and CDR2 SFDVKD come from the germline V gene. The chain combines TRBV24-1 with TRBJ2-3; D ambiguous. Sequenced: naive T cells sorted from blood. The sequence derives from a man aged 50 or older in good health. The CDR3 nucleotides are TGTGCCACCAGTGACCAAAGACCCACAGATACGCAGTATTTT. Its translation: CATSDQRPTDTQYF.